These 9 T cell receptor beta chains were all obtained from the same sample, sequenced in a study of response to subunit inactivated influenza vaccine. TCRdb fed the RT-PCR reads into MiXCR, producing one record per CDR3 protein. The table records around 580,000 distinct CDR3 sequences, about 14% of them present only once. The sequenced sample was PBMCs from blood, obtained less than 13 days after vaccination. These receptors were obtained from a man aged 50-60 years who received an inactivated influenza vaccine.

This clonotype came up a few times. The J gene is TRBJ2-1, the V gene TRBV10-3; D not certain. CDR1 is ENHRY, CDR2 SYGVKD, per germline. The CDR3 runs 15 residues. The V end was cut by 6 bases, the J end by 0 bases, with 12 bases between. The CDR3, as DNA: TGTGCCATCAGGGTGGCGACGAACTCCTACAATGAGCAGTTCTTC. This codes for CAIRVATNSYNEQFF.

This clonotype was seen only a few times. Written as DNA, the CDR3 is TGTGCCAGCAGCCAAGAATCTAGCGGGGCCTCCTACGAGCAGTACTTC. Translation: CASSQESSGASYEQYF. This chain links TRBV4-2 with TRBJ2-7; 9 bases map to TRBD2. There are 16 residues in the CDR3. Unmatched junction bases numbered 3, after V lost 0 bases and J lost 0 bases. Per germline, CDR1 LGHNA and CDR2 YNFKEQ.

Here the CDR3 DNA reads TGTGCCAGCAGCGAACTGATCGGGACGGAAGCTTTCTTT. It codes for CASSELIGTEAFF. The chain combines TRBV6-6 with TRBJ1-1; weak D call: TRBD1 (5 bases). V was trimmed by 6 bases and J by 8 bases, leaving 16 bases between them. The CDR3 spans 13 residues. Looked up from germline, CDR1 is MNHNY and CDR2 is SVGAGI (reference sequence).

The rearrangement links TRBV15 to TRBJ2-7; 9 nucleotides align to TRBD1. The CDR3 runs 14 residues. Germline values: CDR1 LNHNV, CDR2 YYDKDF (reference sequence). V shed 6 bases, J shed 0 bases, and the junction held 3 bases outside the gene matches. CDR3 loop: CATRLDRGSYEQYF. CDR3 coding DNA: TGTGCCACCAGACTGGACAGGGGCTCCTACGAGCAGTACTTC.

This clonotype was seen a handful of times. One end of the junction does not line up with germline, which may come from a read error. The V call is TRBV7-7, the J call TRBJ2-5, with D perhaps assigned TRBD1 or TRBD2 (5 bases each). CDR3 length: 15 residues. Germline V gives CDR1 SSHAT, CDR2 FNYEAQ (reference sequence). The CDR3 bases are TGTGCTAGCAGCTTAGGGACCGGACCGCAAGAGACCCAGTACTTC. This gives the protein CASSLGTGPQETQYF. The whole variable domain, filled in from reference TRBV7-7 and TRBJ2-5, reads GAGVSQSPRYKVTKRGQDVTLRCDPISSHATLYWYQQALGQGPEFLTYFNYEAQPDKSGLPSDRFSAERPEGSISTLTIQRTEQRDSAMYRCASSLGTGPQETQYFGPGTRLLVL.

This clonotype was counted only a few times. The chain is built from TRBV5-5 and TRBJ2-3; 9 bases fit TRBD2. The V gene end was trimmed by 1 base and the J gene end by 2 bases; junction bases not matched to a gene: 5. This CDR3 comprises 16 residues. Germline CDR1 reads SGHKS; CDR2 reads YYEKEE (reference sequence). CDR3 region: CASSLTSGFNTDTQYF. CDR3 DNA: TGTGCCAGCAGCTTGACTAGCGGGTTCAACACAGATACGCAGTATTTT.

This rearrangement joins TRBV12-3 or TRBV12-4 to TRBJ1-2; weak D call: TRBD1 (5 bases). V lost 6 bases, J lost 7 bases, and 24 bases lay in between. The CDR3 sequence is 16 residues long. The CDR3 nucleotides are TGTGCCAGCAGAGGTCCGACTGAGACAGTTGATGGTGGCTACACCTTC. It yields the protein CASRGPTETVDGGYTF.

The CDR3 DNA is TGCAGCGTTGAAGGCGGGCAGGGGGCTAGGTACAATGAGCAGTTCTTC. Protein: CSVEGGQGARYNEQFF. The genes are TRBV29-1 and TRBJ2-1; TRBD1 matches 8 bases. The CDR3 consists of 16 residues. Germline V gives CDR1 SQVTM, CDR2 ANQGSEA. After removal of 1 base from V and 4 bases from J, the junction contained 9 bases not matched to a gene.

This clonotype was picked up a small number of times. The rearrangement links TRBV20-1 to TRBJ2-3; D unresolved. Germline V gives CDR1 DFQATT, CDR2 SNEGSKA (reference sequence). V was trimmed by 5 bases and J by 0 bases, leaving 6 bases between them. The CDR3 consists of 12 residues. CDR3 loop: CSAQGSTDTQYF. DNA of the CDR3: TGCAGTGCTCAAGGGAGCACAGATACGCAGTATTTT.